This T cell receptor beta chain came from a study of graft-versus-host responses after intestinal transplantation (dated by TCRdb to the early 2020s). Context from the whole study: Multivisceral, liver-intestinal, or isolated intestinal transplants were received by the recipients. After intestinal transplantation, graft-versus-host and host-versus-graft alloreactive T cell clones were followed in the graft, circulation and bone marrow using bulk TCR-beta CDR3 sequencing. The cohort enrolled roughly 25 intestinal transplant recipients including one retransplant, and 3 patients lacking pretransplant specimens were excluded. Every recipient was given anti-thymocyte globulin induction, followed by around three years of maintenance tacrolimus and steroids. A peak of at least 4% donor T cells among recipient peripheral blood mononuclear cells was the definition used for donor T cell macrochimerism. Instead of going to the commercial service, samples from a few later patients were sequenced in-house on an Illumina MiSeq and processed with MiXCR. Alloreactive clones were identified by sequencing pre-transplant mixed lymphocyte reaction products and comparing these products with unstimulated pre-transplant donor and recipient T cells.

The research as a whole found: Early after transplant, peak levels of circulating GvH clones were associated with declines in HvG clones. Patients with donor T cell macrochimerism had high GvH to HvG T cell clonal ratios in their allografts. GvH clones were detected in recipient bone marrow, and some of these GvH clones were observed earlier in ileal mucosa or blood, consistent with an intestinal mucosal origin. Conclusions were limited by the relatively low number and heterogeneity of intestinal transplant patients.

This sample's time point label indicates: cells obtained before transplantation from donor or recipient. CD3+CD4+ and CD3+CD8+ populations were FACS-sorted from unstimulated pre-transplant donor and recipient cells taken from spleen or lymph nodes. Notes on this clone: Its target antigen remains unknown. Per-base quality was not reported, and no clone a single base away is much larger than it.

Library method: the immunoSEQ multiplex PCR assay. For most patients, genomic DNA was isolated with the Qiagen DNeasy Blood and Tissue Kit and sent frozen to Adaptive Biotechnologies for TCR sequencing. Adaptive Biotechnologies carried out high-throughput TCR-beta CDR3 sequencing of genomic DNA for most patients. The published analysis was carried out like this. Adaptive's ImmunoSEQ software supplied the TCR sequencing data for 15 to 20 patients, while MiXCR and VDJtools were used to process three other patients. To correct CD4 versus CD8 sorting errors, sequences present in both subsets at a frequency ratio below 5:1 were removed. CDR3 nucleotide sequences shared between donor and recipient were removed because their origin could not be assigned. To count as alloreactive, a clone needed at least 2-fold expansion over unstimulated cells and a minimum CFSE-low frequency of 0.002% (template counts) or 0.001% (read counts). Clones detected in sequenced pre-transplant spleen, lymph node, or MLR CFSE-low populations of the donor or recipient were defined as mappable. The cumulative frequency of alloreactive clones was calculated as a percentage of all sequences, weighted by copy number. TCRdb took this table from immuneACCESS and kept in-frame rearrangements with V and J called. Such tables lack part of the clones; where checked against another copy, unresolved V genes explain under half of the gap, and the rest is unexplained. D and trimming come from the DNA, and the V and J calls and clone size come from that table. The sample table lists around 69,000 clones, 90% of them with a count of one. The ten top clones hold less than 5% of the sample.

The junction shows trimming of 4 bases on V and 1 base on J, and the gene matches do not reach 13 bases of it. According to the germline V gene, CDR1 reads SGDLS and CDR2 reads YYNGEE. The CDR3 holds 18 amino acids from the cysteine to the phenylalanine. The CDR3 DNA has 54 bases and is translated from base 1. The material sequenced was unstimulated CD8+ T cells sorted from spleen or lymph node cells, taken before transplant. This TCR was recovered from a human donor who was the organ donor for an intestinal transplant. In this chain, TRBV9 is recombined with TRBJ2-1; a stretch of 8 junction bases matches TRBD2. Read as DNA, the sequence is TGTGCCAGCAGCCCACCCGTCTCCGGGGGGGCTTCCTACAATGAGCAGTTCTTC. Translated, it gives CASSPPVSGGASYNEQFF.